This paragraph reports one TCR beta chain. Per the original methods: Reference gene primers were amplified, and this amplification served to estimate nucleated cell counts. The table came from immunoSEQ multiplex PCR; TCRdb's copy has only in-frame clones and leaves some out. The V and J calls and the clone size are those of that table, but D and trimming were determined from the DNA. Among about 320,000 clones listed, roughly 90% were seen once. These data originate in a study of blood T cell repertoires in COVID-19. Study in general: T cells, B-cell-depleted T cells, or PBMCs provided the cDNA or gDNA that served as material.

This CDR3 is 17 amino acids long. J gave up 0 bases and V 5 bases, and 12 bases lay outside the gene matches. The germline V gene has CDR1 MNHEY and CDR2 SMNVEV (reference sequence). Specimen: PBMCs or T cells enriched from blood (not recorded which). The sequence derives from a man aged 60 to 69 who had recovered from COVID-19. The chain recombines TRBV27 with TRBJ1-2, with TRBD1 matching 7 bases. The CDR3, as DNA: TGTGCCAGCAGTCGCTTGACCCGACAGGGAACTAACTATGGCTACACCTTC. This codes for CASSRLTRQGTNYGYTF.